The T cell receptor (beta chain) under discussion was sequenced for a study of T cell responses to AZD1222 COVID-19 vaccine (dated by TCRdb to the early 2020s). As for the study more broadly: TCR sequencing was performed for 230 to 250 trial participants, of whom roughly 200 were given two doses of AZD1222 and some 26 were given two doses of MenACWY control vaccine. Enrollment into the trials was organized by age into subgroups of 18-55, 56-69 and 70-plus years, and those subgroups contained 148, 28 and 57 TCR-sequenced participants, respectively. Paper-wide results and their limitations: Most participants were white British and females outnumbered males, and the authors suggested that clonal diversity may have been underestimated. Because no samples from the day 14 peak response were available, repertoires could be characterized only after the peak T cell response. Vaccine-associated CD4 TCRs spanned the whole spike protein, with dominant responses in regions 160-218 and 743-854. Conclusions about previously exposed vaccinees are limited, since just five or six AZD1222 recipients were seropositive for SARS-CoV-2 at baseline. Nearly half of unique spike-specific TCRs reportedly recognized epitopes outside regions mutated in the B.1.351 and B.1.1.7 variants. Spike-specific TCR breadth and depth rose significantly after two AZD1222 doses compared with day 0 and with MenACWY recipients. The 56-69-year group was small, and its depth increase did not reach significance, likely because of low power.

Relative to germline, V is 4 bases shorter and J is 5 bases shorter, with 11 bases between their ends. The CDR3, from cysteine to phenylalanine, totals 14 residues. Just the 42-base CDR3 DNA is kept, in frame starting at base 1. For CDR1 and CDR2, the germline V gene lists MGHRA and YSYEKL. The CDR3 regions of human TCRbeta chains were analyzed by immunosequencing. The authors processed their data as follows. Repertoire TCRs were checked for matches against a reference library of SARS-CoV-2-specific TCRs that had been generated using the MIRA antigen-specificity platform. Breadth meant the fraction of unique TCRs that were SARS-CoV-2-associated, whereas depth meant the fraction of total T cells that were SARS-CoV-2-associated. Using the MIRA data, each spike-specific TCR was mapped to the spike region that the TCR reacts to and placed in a CD4 or CD8 class. Log10-transformed breadth and depth values were compared by one-way ANOVA with Sidak's multiple comparisons tests. Entries here come from immuneACCESS through TCRdb and include only in-frame sequences with V and J called. Some clones fail to appear in such tables; in the studies checked, an unresolved V gene covers under half of the shortfall, and the cause of the remainder is unknown. The V and J calls and clone size come from that table; D and trimming were worked out from the DNA. The sample data list 180,000 or so clones, and approximately 90% of these were observed just once. The leading ten clones occupy more than 1.5% of the sample.

In regard to this clone: Its antigen target is currently unknown. Base qualities are missing; no much larger clone stands one base away.

The meaning of the sample's time point label: about 28 days (+/-7) after the second vaccine dose. Because spike-specific TCR depth and breadth did not differ between the two schedules, AZD1222 recipients who got a second dose at roughly 4 weeks were pooled with those who got a second dose at roughly 12 weeks. Vaccinee samples were obtained from the UK trials COV001 and COV002, which included a single-blind randomized controlled phase 2/3 trial of AZD1222 (ChAdOx1 nCoV-19) in healthy adults. For TCRbeta chain sequencing, PBMC samples from trial participants were taken at day 0 and at day 28 after the second dose.

The source was peripheral blood, collected 28 days after the second AZD1222 dose. Recombination joined TRBV4-1 with TRBJ1-4; no D gene call is confident. This TCR was recovered from an adult who received the AZD1222 COVID-19 vaccine. The DNA sequence is as follows: TGCGCCAGCAGCCGAGCCCTAAGGAATGAAAAACTGTTTTTT. This encodes CASSRALRNEKLFF.